Shown below are 30 T cell receptor beta chains from a single sample sequenced in a study of breast tumors, draining lymph nodes, adjacent tissues. TCRdb called the multiplex PCR reads again in MiXCR, with one record for every CDR3 protein. The sample shows around 230,000 distinct CDR3 sequences, 34% of them seen only once. Samples came from axillary lymph nodes draining the breast cancer. Sequencing was carried out using axillary lymph node tissue. The receptors shown here come from a female donor with breast cancer. Some clones in this sample may be carry-over from other donors' samples.

This clonotype was picked up many times. The junction shows a germline mismatch at one end, possibly a read error. The rearrangement uses TRBV6-5 and TRBJ1-2; D remains ambiguous. Looked up from germline, CDR1 is MNHEY and CDR2 is SVGAGI. The CDR3 runs to 14 residues. In DNA form, the CDR3 reads TGTGCCAGCAGTCACTCGAAAGGGTACGGTGGCTACACCTTC. Its protein is CASSHSKGYGGYTF.

The V gene is TRBV11-1, the J gene TRBJ1-4; TRBD1 matches at 7 bases. Germline V CDR1 and CDR2: SGHAT, FQDESV (reference sequence). The junction had 8 bases not matched to a gene; V was cut back by 5 bases and J by 8 bases. The CDR3 has 14 residues. The CDR3 loop reads CASSRTTGSEKLFF. CDR3 nucleotides: TGTGCCAGCAGCCGCACGACAGGGAGCGAAAAACTGTTTTTT.

This clonotype was seen more than once but under ten times. The chain recombines TRBV18 with TRBJ2-2; possibly TRBD2 for D (6 bases). The CDR3 is 16 amino acids. V was cut by 0 bases and J by 2 bases, with 10 bases left in between. From germline, CDR1 is KGHSH and CDR2 LQKENI. This CDR3 reads CASSPPGGLNTGELFF. Written as DNA, the CDR3 is TGTGCCAGCTCACCACCGGGAGGACTAAACACCGGGGAGCTGTTTTTT.

CDR3 DNA: TGTGCCAGCAGCTTGGTGGGGCATTCAGTCCCAGATACGCAGTATTTT. Protein product: CASSLVGHSVPDTQYF. This sequence joins TRBV5-5 and TRBJ2-3, with D maybe TRBD1 (5 bases). The germline CDR1 and CDR2 sequences are SGHKS and YYEKEE (reference sequence). The V end lost 0 bases, the J end lost 4 bases, and 15 bases lay between the germline ends. The CDR3 spans 16 residues.

The chain combines TRBV5-4 with TRBJ2-7, with a weak D call TRBD1 (6 bases). This CDR3 comprises 13 residues. V was pared by 4 bases and J by 3 bases, with 11 bases between. Germline V lookup: CDR1 SGHNT, CDR2 YYREEE (reference sequence). CDR3 in amino acids: CASSVGQNYEQYF. The CDR3 DNA reads as TGTGCCAGCAGCGTTGGACAGAACTACGAGCAGTACTTC.

In this sample, this clonotype turned up many times. The J gene is TRBJ1-2, the V gene TRBV19, with no clear D. Germline V gene sequence: CDR1 LNHDA, CDR2 SQIVND (reference sequence). The CDR3 is 13 residues long. V was pared by 0 bases and J by 5 bases, with 7 bases between. The chain's CDR3 is CASSIDTGYGYTF. DNA for the CDR3: TGTGCCAGTAGTATAGATACGGGATATGGCTACACCTTC. The complete variable domain, with remaining parts taken from reference TRBV19 and TRBJ1-2, reads DGGITQSPKYLFRKEGQNVTLSCEQNLNHDAMYWYRQDPGQGLRLIYYSQIVNDFQKGDIAEGYSVSREKKESFPLTVTSAQKNPTAFYLCASSIDTGYGYTFGSGTRLTVV.

This clonotype was seen at least ten times. The chain carries TRBV20-1 and TRBJ2-7, with 9 bases identical to TRBD2. Germline CDR1 DFQATT, CDR2 SNEGSKA (reference sequence). The J segment lost 5 bases and the V segment lost 6 bases, leaving 14 bases of the junction unmatched. The CDR3 length is 15 residues. The CDR3 coding sequence is TGCAGTGCGGGGGCCCTTAGCGGGAGAATCAACGAGCAGTACTTC. Its translation is CSAGALSGRINEQYF.

Many counts were recorded for this clonotype. This rearrangement joins TRBV7-2 to TRBJ1-5; D remains ambiguous. The V and J ends lost 0 bases and 3 bases respectively, with 6 bases between them. The CDR3 is 14 residues long. The germline V gene has CDR1 SGHTA and CDR2 FQGNSA. The CDR3 loop is CASSLAATNQPQHF. CDR3 sequence (DNA): TGTGCCAGCAGCTTAGCGGCCACCAATCAGCCCCAGCATTTT.

This clonotype occurred many times. The genes are TRBV19 and TRBJ2-2; D is undetermined. Per the germline V gene, CDR1 is LNHDA and CDR2 is SQIVND (reference sequence). The CDR3 runs 15 residues. Trimming took off 1 base at V and 4 bases at J, with 10 bases between the two ends. The CDR3 is CASSIAISSTGELFF. The CDR3 region has the DNA TGTGCCAGTAGTATAGCGATTTCCAGCACCGGGGAGCTGTTTTTT.

V and J are TRBV12-3 or TRBV12-4 and TRBJ1-3; the match to TRBD1 covers 7 bases. The ends lost 6 bases at V and 3 bases at J; junction bases unmatched: 8. The CDR3 contains 15 residues. CDR3 DNA: TGTGCCAGCAGCTTGGCCGGACAGGTTGGAAACACCATATATTTT. The encoded protein is CASSLAGQVGNTIYF.

This clonotype appeared many times. V gene TRBV12-3 or TRBV12-4 combines with J gene TRBJ2-3; tentative D call: TRBD2 (5 bases). CDR3 size: 12 residues. Trimming took off 7 bases at V and 4 bases at J, with 9 bases between the two ends. Written as DNA, the CDR3 is TGTGCCAGCAAAGAGGGTCCAGATACGCAGTATTTT. Protein product: CASKEGPDTQYF.

This clonotype was counted once. A junction end diverges from the germline sequence, so it may reflect a read error. The chain carries TRBV7-9 and TRBJ2-3, with TRBD2 matching 11 bases. Germline V gene lookup returns CDR1 SEHNR and CDR2 FQNEAQ (reference sequence). The CDR3 runs to 16 residues. CDR3 DNA sequence: TGTACCAGCAGCAGAGGGACTAGCGGAGGGACAGATACGCAGTATTTT. Translation: CTSSRGTSGGTDTQYF.

The chain is built from TRBV6-1 and TRBJ2-7, with 10 bases fitting TRBD2. The CDR3 sequence is 15 residues long. V was clipped by 5 bases and J by 0 bases; unmatched bases: 4. Germline values: CDR1 MNHNS, CDR2 SASEGT. The CDR3 coding sequence is TGTGCCAGCAGTACATGGACTAGCGGCTCCTACGAGCAGTACTTC. Residues: CASSTWTSGSYEQYF.

In this sample, this clonotype turned up many times. The chain joins TRBV6-1 to TRBJ2-7; D is perhaps TRBD1 or TRBD2 (5 bases each). CDR3 length equals 10 residues. CDR1 MNHNS and CDR2 SASEGT come from the germline V gene. Trimming took 11 bases from V and 7 from J, leaving 12 bases between them. The DNA of the CDR3 is TGTGCCTCCAGGGAGTGGGAGCAGTACTTC. It is translated as CASREWEQYF.

This clonotype was counted ten times or more. V and J are TRBV6-2 or TRBV6-3 and TRBJ2-1, with TRBD2 matching 8 bases. The germline V gene encodes CDR1 MNHEY and CDR2 SVGEGT. This CDR3 has 14 residues. V trimming: 8 bases; J trimming: 8 bases; junction bases outside the gene matches: 11. As DNA, the CDR3 is TGTGCCAGCGCCAGGACTAGCAACCCGCATGAGCAGTTCTTC. Protein sequence: CASARTSNPHEQFF.

With respect to this clonotype: This may be a read error: a much more frequent sequence differs by one nucleotide. Here the CDR3 omits its conserved ending phenylalanine or tryptophan, so a read error is the likely source. The chain combines TRBV18 with TRBJ1-2, with 9 bases identical to TRBD1. Germline V CDR1 and CDR2: KGHSH, LQKENI. The CDR3 is made up of 13 amino acids. V lost 8 bases, J lost 8 bases, and 9 bases stayed unmatched. DNA for the CDR3: TGTGCCAGCACACAACAGGGGGCGCCGGGCTACACCCTC. Its translation is CASTQQGAPGYTL.

This clonotype was seen only a few times. The V and J genes are TRBV20-1 and TRBJ2-7; maybe TRBD1 (5 bases). Germline V gene sequence: CDR1 DFQATT, CDR2 SNEGSKA (reference sequence). The CDR3 extends over 16 amino acids. Trimming shortened V by 1 base and J by 6 bases, and 22 bases separated the two germline ends. The CDR3 loop reads CSARGGLGATGSEQYF. CDR3 DNA sequence: TGCAGTGCTAGAGGGGGCCTAGGGGCTACCGGTAGCGAGCAGTACTTC.

The sample holds many counts of this clonotype. The chain recombines TRBV5-1 with TRBJ2-7; D is perhaps TRBD1 (6 bases). V lost 1 base to trimming and J lost 3 bases, with 11 bases between them. This CDR3 has 14 residues. Germline V lookup: CDR1 SGHRS, CDR2 YFSETQ. CDR3 region: CASSLQGQRYEQYF. Written as DNA, the CDR3 is TGCGCCAGCAGCTTGCAAGGACAGCGCTACGAGCAGTACTTC.

A few counts support this clonotype. The V and J genes are TRBV19 and TRBJ1-6; 10 nucleotides match TRBD1. J lost 10 bases, V lost 5 bases, and 2 bases had no gene match. The V gene's germline CDR1 is LNHDA and CDR2 SQIVND (reference sequence). The CDR3 is 13 amino acids. The chain's CDR3 is CASSGTGVSPLHF. DNA of the CDR3: TGTGCCAGTAGTGGGACAGGGGTGTCACCCCTCCACTTT.

The V and J genes are TRBV24-1 and TRBJ2-3; 7 bases align to TRBD2. V shed 6 bases, J shed 7 bases, and the junction held 15 bases outside the gene matches. Per the germline V gene, CDR1 is KGHDR and CDR2 is SFDVKD. The CDR3 spans 16 residues. CDR3 region: CATSQSTDTGTNTQYF. The CDR3, as DNA: TGTGCCACCAGTCAATCGACGGACACCGGGACTAATACGCAGTATTTT.

The CDR3, as DNA: TGTGCCAGCTCACCATGGTCTGGGCACGGGGAGCTGTTTTTT. This encodes CASSPWSGHGELFF. The chain links TRBV18 to TRBJ2-2, with D uncertain. CDR3 length: 14 residues. The V gene's germline CDR1 is KGHSH and CDR2 LQKENI. V gave up 2 bases and J gave up 7 bases, with 11 bases separating them.

There are many counts of this clonotype. The V call is TRBV6-2 or TRBV6-3, the J call TRBJ1-2; TRBD1 matches 7 bases. This CDR3 has 16 residues. V trimming: 0 bases; J trimming: 2 bases; junction bases outside the gene matches: 6. Germline assignment: CDR1 MNHEY and CDR2 SVGEGT. The CDR3 is CASSYSTGTANYGYTF. CDR3 nucleotide sequence: TGTGCCAGCAGTTACTCGACCGGGACAGCAAACTATGGCTACACCTTC.

This clonotype has more than one count but fewer than ten. The rearrangement uses TRBV9 and TRBJ1-1; a weak D match, TRBD1 (5 bases). The CDR3 covers 19 residues. Trimming cost V 4 bases and J 1 base, with 26 bases left between them. Germline V CDR1 and CDR2: SGDLS, YYNGEE. The CDR3 coding sequence is TGTGCCAGCAGCCCAGCGGGGGGGGGACGTAGGACGACGAACACTGAAGCTTTCTTT. Protein sequence: CASSPAGGGRRTTNTEAFF.

Many counts were recorded for this clonotype. V and J are TRBV5-1 and TRBJ2-1; weak D call: TRBD2 (6 bases). Per germline, CDR1 SGHRS and CDR2 YFSETQ. V gave up 4 bases and J gave up 6 bases, with 14 bases separating them. CDR3 length: 14 residues. The CDR3 is CASSDSGGVNEQFF. The CDR3, as DNA: TGCGCCAGCAGCGATAGCGGAGGGGTCAATGAGCAGTTCTTC.

This clonotype occurred many times. The chain has TRBV11-3 and TRBJ2-1; D possibly corresponds to TRBD2 (5 bases). The CDR3 sequence is 13 residues long. Trimming took off 7 bases at V and 7 bases at J, with 14 bases between the two ends. Germline assignment: CDR1 SGHNT and CDR2 YENEEA. CDR3 region: CASTKRTLNEQFF. Here the CDR3 DNA reads TGTGCCAGCACAAAGAGGACTCTTAATGAGCAGTTCTTC.

Comments on this clonotype: Because the CDR3 is missing its conserved closing phenylalanine or tryptophan, this is likely a read error. The DNA is omitted, as the CDR3 cannot be located on it reliably, and the CDR3 follows TCRdb's listing. V usage is TRBV6-1 and J usage is TRBJ2-6. Germline assignment: CDR1 MNHNS and CDR2 SASEGT. The CDR3 sequence runs 8 residues, both termini included. CDR3 loop: CASRETTS.

This clonotype has a count of ten or more. An end of the junction differs from the germline gene, which may be a read error. This rearrangement joins TRBV7-7 to TRBJ2-2, with 9 bases matching TRBD2. Germline loops: CDR1 SSHAT, CDR2 FNYEAQ (reference sequence). This CDR3 has 14 residues. The CDR3 sequence is CASSLAGERGELFF. DNA for the CDR3: TGTGCTAGCAGCTTAGCGGGGGAAAGAGGGGAGCTGTTTTTT.

The J gene is TRBJ1-4, the V gene TRBV6-1, with 9 nucleotides matching TRBD1. With 3 bases clipped from V and 4 bases from J, the junction kept 6 bases outside the gene matches. This CDR3 is built from 16 residues. Germline CDR1 MNHNS, CDR2 SASEGT. The DNA for the CDR3 is TGTGCCAGCAGTGACAGATGGGACAGGGTTAATGAAAAACTGTTTTTT. Amino acids: CASSDRWDRVNEKLFF.

This clonotype occurred many times. The genes are TRBV7-2 and TRBJ1-4; a weak D match, TRBD1 (6 bases). V gave up 9 bases and J gave up 4 bases, with 18 bases separating them. CDR1 is SGHTA, CDR2 FQGNSA, per germline. CDR3 size: 15 residues. The CDR3 nucleotides are TGTGCCAGTAAAAAGGGGGGGTATGGTAATGAAAAACTGTTTTTT. As protein: CASKKGGYGNEKLFF.

This clonotype was found many times. The J gene is TRBJ2-7, the V gene TRBV10-3, with 10 bases identical to TRBD2. The length of the CDR3 is 16 residues. After removal of 0 bases from V and 0 bases from J, the junction contained 2 bases not matched to a gene. Germline CDR1 and CDR2: ENHRY and SYGVKD. CDR3 region: CAISESASGSSYEQYF. The CDR3 bases are TGTGCCATCAGTGAGTCTGCTAGCGGGAGCTCCTACGAGCAGTACTTC.